These 13 T cell receptor beta chains were sequenced from one sample in a study of T cells in Graves' hyperthyroidism and ophthalmopathy (dated by TCRdb to about 2019). Preparation of the library involved multiplex PCR. The instrument was an Illumina HiSeq 2000. Amplification of TCR beta CDR3 regions was carried out from RNA transcripts. A first-round RT-PCR of the TCR CDR3 used the HTBI primer set with the Qiagen OneStep RT-PCR kit. TCRdb reprocessing: public reads trimmed at Q25 with fastp, clones called with MiXCR, in-frame beta chains kept. Rows with a matching CDR3 protein are joined into one entry that keeps the most common DNA and genes. The sample data list hundreds of thousands of distinct CDR3 sequences, and around 22% of these were observed just once. The biggest ten clones account for roughly 12% of the sample. The sequenced material came from blood. The receptors were sampled from a woman in her 30s with Graves' ophthalmopathy.

This clonotype was found many times. This rearrangement joins TRBV19 to TRBJ2-7; D possibly corresponds to TRBD1 (5 bases). Germline-derived CDR1 and CDR2 are LNHDA and SQIVND (reference sequence). The germline V and J ends were trimmed by 5 bases and 3 bases, with 11 bases remaining between them. This CDR3 is 13 amino acids long. CDR3 nucleotides: TGTGCCAGTAGTCTAGGACATATCTACGAGCAGTACTTC. This gives the protein CASSLGHIYEQYF.

This clonotype was observed a single time. V usage is TRBV5-1 and J usage is TRBJ1-2; 10 positions match TRBD1. J was trimmed by 8 bases and V by 4 bases; bases with no gene match: 8. CDR3 size: 14 residues. The germline V gene has CDR1 SGHRS and CDR2 YFSETQ. The CDR3 DNA sequence: TGCGCCAGCAGCATTGCTGACAGGGGGCTAGGCTACACCTTC. It codes for CASSIADRGLGYTF.

This clonotype was picked up a small number of times. CDR3 loop: CASSPRGLAELTNTGELFF. For the CDR3, the DNA is TGTGCCAGCTCACCTCGAGGCCTAGCCGAACTGACGAACACCGGGGAGCTGTTTTTT. The V call is TRBV18, the J call TRBJ2-2; D is perhaps TRBD2 (5 bases). Per germline, CDR1 KGHSH and CDR2 LQKENI. This CDR3 comprises 19 residues. Trimming took 3 bases from V and 0 from J, leaving 20 bases between them.

This clonotype was seen more than once but under ten times. This rearrangement joins TRBV4-1 to TRBJ1-2, with D unresolved. The CDR3 is 13 amino acids. Deletions cut 1 base from V and 7 bases from J, with 10 bases between. The germline V gene encodes CDR1 MGHRA and CDR2 YSYEKL. This CDR3 reads CASSQGQLAGYTF. The DNA for the CDR3 is TGCGCCAGCAGCCAAGGGCAGTTGGCTGGCTACACCTTC.

Many counts were recorded for this clonotype. Because the CDR3's place on the DNA is in doubt, the DNA is left out and the CDR3 is given as listed by TCRdb. This chain connects TRBV6-5 to TRBJ1-2; TRBD1, the D gene given by the table, was not confirmed from the DNA. The CDR3 spans 16 amino acids, including both terminal residues. The germline gives CDR1 MNHEY, CDR2 SVGAGI. CDR3 in amino acids: CASSYSFGPGSYGYTF.

The CDR3 coding sequence is TGTGCCAGCAGTGGGACAGCCTACGAGCAGTACGTC. Amino acid sequence: CASSGTAYEQYV. The V gene is TRBV28, the J gene TRBJ2-7, with TRBD1 matching over 7 bases. The CDR3 is made up of 12 amino acids. Trimming cost V 5 bases and J 2 bases; bases outside gene matches: 0. Germline CDR1 reads MDHEN; CDR2 reads SYDVKM.

This rearrangement joins TRBV7-8 to TRBJ1-1; a weak D match, TRBD1 (5 bases). The ends were cut back, 10 bases at V and 0 bases at J, with 12 bases in the middle. Germline CDR1 and CDR2: SGHVS and FQNEAQ. CDR3 size: 13 residues. The CDR3 reads CATRTDMNTEAFF. CDR3 bases: TGTGCCACCCGGACGGACATGAACACTGAAGCTTTCTTT.

This clonotype has at least ten counts. The CDR3 sequence: CASSEQRIPSYEQYF. CDR3 coding DNA: TGTGCCAGCAGTGAGCAGAGAATACCCTCCTACGAGCAGTACTTC. V usage is TRBV2 and J usage is TRBJ2-7; D not resolved. Germline V gives CDR1 SNHLY, CDR2 FYNNEI. The CDR3 is 15 residues long. The V end lost 3 bases, the J end lost 0 bases, and 12 bases lay between the germline ends.

This clonotype was detected a few times. This sequence joins TRBV9 and TRBJ1-1; D gene uncertain. V shed 0 bases and J shed 0 bases, with 3 bases lying between them. CDR1 and CDR2 from the germline V gene are SGDLS and YYNGEE. The CDR3 contains 13 residues. CDR3 in amino acids: CASSVVLNTEAFF. In nucleotides, the CDR3 is TGTGCCAGCAGCGTAGTATTGAACACTGAAGCTTTCTTT.

This clonotype was found many times. The chain links TRBV19 to TRBJ2-2; TRBD1 is a possible D gene (6 bases). V gave up 6 bases and J gave up 4 bases, with 15 bases separating them. Per germline, CDR1 LNHDA and CDR2 SQIVND (reference sequence). This CDR3 has 15 residues. The CDR3 protein is CASRLITGLTGELFF. CDR3 in DNA: TGTGCCAGTAGGCTAATTACAGGGCTCACCGGGGAGCTGTTTTTT. Using reference TRBV19 and TRBJ2-2 for the parts outside the CDR3, the full variable domain is DGGITQSPKYLFRKEGQNVTLSCEQNLNHDAMYWYRQDPGQGLRLIYYSQIVNDFQKGDIAEGYSVSREKKESFPLTVTSAQKNPTAFYLCASRLITGLTGELFFGEGSRLTVL.

V usage is TRBV20-1 and J usage is TRBJ1-1; D remains unclear. Germline loops: CDR1 DFQATT, CDR2 SNEGSKA (reference sequence). V gave up 5 bases and J gave up 1 base, with 11 bases separating them. There are 13 residues in the CDR3. Here the CDR3 reads CSAPEDGNTEAFF. As DNA, the CDR3 is TGCAGTGCTCCCGAGGACGGGAACACTGAAGCTTTCTTT.

V gene TRBV2 combines with J gene TRBJ1-5; TRBD1 might be the D (5 bases). CDR3 length: 13 residues. CDR1 is SNHLY, CDR2 FYNNEI, per germline. Trimming stripped 7 bases from V and 5 bases from J, with 12 bases between. CDR3 in DNA: TGTGCCAGCACTCAACTGGGGGATCAGCCCCAGCATTTT. It translates to CASTQLGDQPQHF.

The chain couples TRBV19 to TRBJ1-5, with D uncertain. Trimming shortened V by 3 bases and J by 4 bases, and 10 bases separated the two germline ends. The CDR3 spans 14 residues. CDR1 and CDR2 from the germline V gene are LNHDA and SQIVND (reference sequence). CDR3 nucleotide sequence: TGTGCCAGTAGTATTTCGGGGTTGAATCAGCCCCAGCATTTT. Translation: CASSISGLNQPQHF.